The rows below give T cell receptor beta chains drawn from one sample of a study of molecular identifiers for immune sequencing clone quantification. From the PCR reads, TCRdb called clonotypes with MiXCR, one entry per CDR3 protein. This table holds thousands of distinct CDR3 sequences, over 13% found once. The sequencing input was naive CD8+ T cells from blood, with Jurkat cell RNA spiked in. These receptors originate from a human donor in good health. Some libraries in this study had Jurkat cell RNA spiked in. Both conserved end residues are part of each CDR3. D genes are given only for firm matches. Size values are once, few and many counts, or a class for expanded clones, and some rows have none.

v_gene: TRBV6-2/TRBV6-3
abundance: medium-sized
d_gene: .
j_gene: TRBJ2-3
CDR3aa: CASSYFGDTQYF
CDR3nt: TGTGCCAGCAGTTACTTCGGAGATACGCAGTATTTT

v_gene: TRBV5-1
abundance: medium-sized
d_gene: .
j_gene: TRBJ2-5
CDR3aa: CASSLAGETQYF
CDR3nt: TGCGCCAGCAGCTTGGCCGGAGAGACCCAGTACTTC

v_gene: TRBV29-1
abundance: many
d_gene: TRBD2
j_gene: TRBJ2-3
CDR3aa: CSAPASGFTDTQYF
CDR3nt: TGCAGCGCCCCGGCTAGCGGATTCACAGATACGCAGTATTTT

v_gene: TRBV20-1
abundance: many
d_gene: TRBD1
j_gene: TRBJ1-5
CDR3aa: CSARVGQGVQPQHF
CDR3nt: TGCAGTGCTAGAGTGGGACAGGGGGTTCAGCCCCAGCATTTT

v_gene: TRBV5-1
abundance: many
d_gene: .
j_gene: TRBJ2-4
CDR3aa: CASSSAMGLAGNIQYF
CDR3nt: TGCGCCAGCAGCTCCGCCATGGGCTTAGCCGGGAACATTCAGTACTTC

v_gene: TRBV15
abundance: medium-sized
d_gene: .
j_gene: TRBJ2-2
CDR3aa: CATSRAQEVTGELFF
CDR3nt: TGTGCCACCAGCAGAGCTCAGGAGGTCACCGGGGAGCTGTTTTTT

v_gene: TRBV13
abundance: .
d_gene: .
j_gene: TRBJ2-1
CDR3aa: CASSLSPEGYNEQLF
CDR3nt: TGTGCCAGCAGCTTAAGTCCCGAGGGATACAATGAGCAGCTCTTC

v_gene: TRBV10-1
abundance: many
d_gene: .
j_gene: TRBJ2-7
CDR3aa: CASSDHSSYEQYF
CDR3nt: TGCGCCAGCAGTGACCACAGCTCCTACGAGCAGTACTTC

v_gene: TRBV12-3/TRBV12-4
abundance: .
d_gene: .
j_gene: TRBJ1-1
CDR3aa: CASSSTSPFHLLNTEAFF
CDR3nt: TGTGCCAGCAGTTCGACTTCCCCTTTCCATTTACTGAACACTGAAGCTTTCTTT

v_gene: TRBV9
abundance: medium-sized
d_gene: TRBD1
j_gene: TRBJ2-7
CDR3aa: CASSFGTGSYEQYF
CDR3nt: TGTGCCAGCAGCTTCGGGACAGGGTCCTACGAGCAGTACTTC

v_gene: TRBV11-2
abundance: medium-sized
d_gene: .
j_gene: TRBJ2-3
CDR3aa: CASSQWGSADTQYF
CDR3nt: TGTGCCAGCAGCCAGTGGGGTAGCGCAGATACGCAGTATTTT

v_gene: TRBV7-6
abundance: medium-sized
d_gene: TRBD1
j_gene: TRBJ2-5
CDR3aa: CASSNRDREETQYF
CDR3nt: TGTGCCAGCAGCAACCGGGACAGGGAAGAGACCCAGTACTTC

v_gene: TRBV6-5
abundance: many
d_gene: TRBD2
j_gene: TRBJ2-1
CDR3aa: CASSYLAGGNNEQFF
CDR3nt: TGTGCCAGCAGTTATCTAGCGGGAGGGAACAATGAGCAGTTCTTC